One T cell receptor beta chain is described in this entry. Its antigen is undetermined. An end of the junction does not agree with germline; a read error may underlie this. Germline V CDR1 and CDR2: SSHAT, FNYEAQ (reference sequence). The CDR3 loop spans 13 amino acids. This table comes from immunoSEQ multiplex PCR, and its TCRdb copy is limited to in-frame clones, with some not included. The sample records millions of clones, around 96% being singletons. Naive CD8 cells, CD45RO-negative and positively selected for CCR7, excluded terminally differentiated effector memory CD45RA+ cells. The sample belongs to a study of shared clonotypes between healthy human individuals. Study-wide points: Only a few donors were included, so the genetic and exposure-history diversity represented was limited. A handful of donors showed sharing of about 4.6% of naive CD4 clonotypes.

The sample taken for sequencing was naive CD8+ T cells sorted from blood. The receptor was derived from a man aged 18 to 35 in good health. V and J are TRBV7-7 and TRBJ2-5; TRBD2 agrees at 7 bases. DNA for the CDR3: TGTGCTAGCAGCGGGACTCCATCTGAGACCCAGTACTTC. Its translation: CASSGTPSETQYF.